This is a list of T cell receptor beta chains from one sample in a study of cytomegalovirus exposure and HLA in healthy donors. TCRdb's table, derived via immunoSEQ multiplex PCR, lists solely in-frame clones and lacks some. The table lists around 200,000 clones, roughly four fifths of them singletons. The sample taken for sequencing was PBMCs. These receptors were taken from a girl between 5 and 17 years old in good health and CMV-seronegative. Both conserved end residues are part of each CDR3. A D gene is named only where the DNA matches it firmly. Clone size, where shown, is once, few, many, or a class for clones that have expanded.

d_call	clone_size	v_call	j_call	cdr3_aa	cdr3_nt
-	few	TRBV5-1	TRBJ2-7	CASSLMVGGQYEQYF	TGCGCCAGCAGCTTGATGGTGGGGGGACAGTACGAGCAGTACTTC
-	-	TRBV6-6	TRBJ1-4	CASSYSTRANEKLFF	TGTGCCAGCAGTTACTCGACCAGGGCTAATGAAAAACTGTTTTTT
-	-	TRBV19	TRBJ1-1	CASSIGGGSNTEAFF	TGTGCCAGTAGTATAGGGGGAGGCTCCAACACTGAAGCTTTCTTT
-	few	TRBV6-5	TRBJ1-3	CASSRQGFSGNTIYF	TGTGCCAGCAGTAGGCAGGGTTTTAGTGGAAACACCATATATTTT
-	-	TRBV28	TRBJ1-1	CASYPPGRMNTEAFF	TGTGCCAGCTACCCCCCAGGCCGGATGAACACTGAAGCTTTCTTT
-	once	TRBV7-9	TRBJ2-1	CASSLASNEQFF	TGTGCCAGCAGCTTAGCGTCTAATGAGCAGTTCTTC
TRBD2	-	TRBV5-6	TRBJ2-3	CASSSPSGGRVGSDTQYF	TGTGCCAGCAGCTCCCCTAGCGGGGGGAGGGTAGGATCAGATACGCAGTATTTT
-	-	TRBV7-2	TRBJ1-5	CASSSFGAYQPQHF	TGTGCCAGCAGCTCCTTCGGAGCCTATCAGCCCCAGCATTTT
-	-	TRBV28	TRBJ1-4	CASSLSRGLEFF	TGTGCCAGCAGTTTATCTAGAGGTCTGGAGTTTTTT
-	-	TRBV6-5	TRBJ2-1	CASFGQGFDEQFF	TGTGCCAGCTTCGGGCAGGGGTTCGATGAGCAGTTCTTC
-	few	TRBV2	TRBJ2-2	CASTRAGELFF	TGTGCCAGCACCAGGGCGGGGGAGCTGTTTTTT